This TCR beta chain was sequenced in a study of blood T cell repertoires in COVID-19. Study context: T cells, B-cell-depleted T cells, or PBMCs supplied cDNA or gDNA.

This clone occurred a few times. This CDR3 is built from 16 residues. Unmatched junction bases numbered 5, after V lost 2 bases and J lost 0 bases. CDR1 and CDR2 from the germline V gene are SGHNT and YYREEE (reference sequence). Source study methods: The authors estimated nucleated cell counts from reference gene primer amplification. Here immunoSEQ multiplex PCR was the method, and the copy in TCRdb shows in-frame clones only, minus some. That table furnishes V, J and clone size, whereas the DNA furnished D and trimming. The table shows roughly 130,000 clones, with about nine tenths occurring only once.

This receptor was obtained from a man aged 35 to 55 with acute or convalescent COVID-19. Material: peripheral blood. The chain uses TRBV5-4 and TRBJ1-5; 7 nucleotides line up with TRBD1. Written as DNA, the CDR3 is TGTGCCAGCAGCTTACAGGGGATGGGTAGCAATCAGCCCCAGCATTTT. This codes for CASSLQGMGSNQPQHF.